The entry below gives a single TCR beta chain sequence along with its context. The method was immunoSEQ multiplex PCR; TCRdb's version includes in-frame clones alone and lacks a portion of them. The sample yields more than 150,000 clones, almost 95% seen once. This sample was included in a study of T cell responses to AZD1222 COVID-19 vaccine. CDR3 length equals 14 residues. The V and J ends lost 6 bases and 6 bases, in that order; junction bases with no gene match: 3. Sequencing used peripheral blood, obtained on day 0 of AZD1222 vaccination. The gene calls are TRBV23-1 and TRBJ2-2; TRBD2 matches 11 bases. TRBV23-1 is an ORF for which the function is uncertain. This sequence was found in an adult in good health. CDR3 bases: TGCGCCAGCAGGACTAGCGGGATGTCCGGGGAGCTGTTTTTT. Its protein is CASRTSGMSGELFF.